This is a list of T cell receptor beta chains from one sample in a study of blood T cell repertoires in COVID-19. Sequencing was performed with immunoSEQ multiplex PCR; in TCRdb, only in-frame clones are kept and a portion is missing. Found here are about 180,000 clones, 65% to 90% of them singletons; the top ten hold about 9.7%. Sequenced material: peripheral blood. These receptors originate from a man between 50 and 59 years old with active or convalescent COVID-19. Each CDR3 is given with its conserved first and last residue. D genes are given only for firm matches. Rows give clone size only sometimes, using once, few, many, or a class for an expanded clone.

NA TRBJ1-4 TRBV7-6 TRBD1 CASSLAVDRNEKLFF TGTGCCAGCAGCTTAGCCGTGGACAGGAATGAAAAACTGTTTTTT
NA TRBJ2-7 TRBV28 NA CASSTSIAEEQYF TGTGCCAGCAGTACCTCTATAGCGGAAGAGCAGTACTTC
NA TRBJ2-3 TRBV5-4 NA CASSLAIGRTDTQYF TGTGCCAGCAGCTTGGCTATTGGCAGGACAGATACGCAGTATTTT
few TRBJ1-1 TRBV19 TRBD1 CASFRDRGNTEAFF TGTGCCAGTTTCAGAGACAGGGGAAACACTGAAGCTTTCTTT
NA TRBJ1-2 TRBV19 TRBD1 CASSITITGGRDYGYTF TGTGCCAGTAGTATAACCATTACAGGGGGCCGAGACTATGGCTACACCTTC
once TRBJ2-1 TRBV4-3 NA CASSQDFGGTYNEQFF TGCGCCAGCAGCCAAGATTTTGGGGGGACCTACAATGAGCAGTTCTTC
NA TRBJ2-5 TRBV6-5 NA CAGHQDPRETQYF TGTGCCGGTCACCAAGACCCGCGGGAGACCCAGTACTTC
NA TRBJ2-3 TRBV3-1/TRBV3-2 TRBD2 CASSRLAGEVDTQYF TGTGCCAGCAGCCGACTAGCGGGAGAAGTAGATACGCAGTATTTT
NA TRBJ2-7 TRBV5-1 TRBD1 CASSFGGTGNYEQYF TGCGCCAGCAGCTTTGGAGGGACAGGGAACTACGAGCAGTACTTC
NA TRBJ2-3 TRBV29-1 NA CSAQAGRTDTQYF TGCAGCGCCCAGGCGGGACGCACAGATACGCAGTATTTT
once TRBJ1-2 TRBV30 NA CAWSVAGSNYGYTF TGTGCCTGGAGTGTTGCAGGATCTAACTATGGCTACACCTTC
once TRBJ2-3 TRBV7-6 TRBD1 CASSLRQGMSTDTQYF TGTGCCAGCAGCTTAAGACAGGGGATGAGCACAGATACGCAGTATTTT
NA TRBJ2-4 TRBV7-2 TRBD1 CASSLEGGTKNIQYF TGTGCCAGCAGCTTAGAAGGGGGCACAAAAAACATTCAGTACTTC
NA TRBJ1-5 TRBV12-5 TRBD1 CASGLVIRGRDQPQHF TGTGCTAGTGGTTTGGTAATCAGGGGGCGAGACCAGCCCCAGCATTTT
NA TRBJ2-5 TRBV4-3 NA CASSQGGEVETQYF TGCGCCAGCAGCCAAGGTGGGGAGGTGGAGACCCAGTACTTC
NA TRBJ1-5 TRBV7-2 NA CASQDGNQPQHF TGTGCCAGCCAGGATGGGAATCAGCCCCAGCATTTT
NA TRBJ2-3 TRBV3-1/TRBV3-2 NA CASSRSSVVSTRVTQYF TGTGCCAGCAGCCGCAGTAGTGTGGTATCCACCCGGGTTACGCAGTATTTT
NA TRBJ1-2 TRBV10-3 NA CAITPGQKGGYTF TGTGCCATCACCCCCGGACAAAAGGGCGGCTACACCTTC
NA TRBJ1-2 TRBV6-2/TRBV6-3 NA CASSYSSPGGGYTF TGTGCCAGCAGTTACTCTAGTCCCGGGGGGGGCTACACCTTC
NA TRBJ2-2 TRBV7-6 TRBD1 CASSLGQGATGELFF TGTGCCAGCAGCTTGGGACAGGGGGCGACCGGGGAGCTGTTTTTT
NA TRBJ2-1 TRBV25-1 NA CASSTQGGLEQFF TGTGCCAGCAGTACCCAGGGGGGCCTTGAGCAGTTCTTC
NA TRBJ1-5 TRBV27 NA CASNPRSLGQPQHF TGTGCCAGCAACCCCCGGAGTCTTGGGCAGCCCCAGCATTTT
few TRBJ1-2 TRBV7-6 NA CASSLSAGRNYGYTF TGTGCCAGCAGCTTATCTGCGGGGCGAAACTATGGCTACACCTTC
medium-sized TRBJ1-1 TRBV7-9 TRBD1 CASRFADRDTEAFF TGTGCCAGCAGGTTTGCGGACAGGGACACTGAAGCTTTCTTT
few TRBJ1-2 TRBV9 TRBD1 CASNPTGTEGFGYTF TGTGCCAGCAACCCAACCGGGACAGAGGGCTTCGGCTACACCTTC
NA TRBJ1-5 TRBV19 TRBD1 CASSDPGQGAPQHF TGTGCCAGTAGCGACCCGGGACAGGGTGCCCCCCAGCATTTT
once TRBJ1-1 TRBV29-1 NA CSVVQPGWGNTEAFF TGCAGCGTTGTTCAACCAGGGTGGGGGAACACTGAAGCTTTCTTT
NA TRBJ1-3 TRBV5-1 NA CASSLGQSGNTIYF TGCGCCAGCAGCTTGGGACAGTCTGGAAACACCATATATTTT
NA TRBJ1-2 TRBV24-1 NA CATSDPDSYGYTF TGTGCCACCAGTGACCCCGACTCCTACGGCTACACCTTC
NA TRBJ1-2 TRBV6-5 NA CASSYSGNGFYGYTF TGTGCCAGCAGTTACTCCGGGAACGGGTTCTATGGCTACACCTTC
NA TRBJ1-4 TRBV27 TRBD1 CASRSRQGQYEKLFF TGTGCCAGCAGATCCAGACAGGGGCAGTATGAAAAACTGTTTTTT
NA TRBJ1-5 TRBV2 NA CASSWGVINQPQHF TGTGCCAGCAGCTGGGGAGTGATCAATCAGCCCCAGCATTTT
NA TRBJ2-7 TRBV19 TRBD2 CARRGLAGPSSYEQYF TGTGCCAGAAGAGGACTAGCGGGCCCGAGCTCCTACGAGCAGTACTTC
NA TRBJ2-3 TRBV14 TRBD2 CASSQDAGATSMDTQYF TGTGCCAGCAGCCAAGACGCGGGAGCCACATCTATGGATACGCAGTATTTT
once TRBJ1-4 TRBV5-1 TRBD1 CASSHGQGAPGENEKLFF TGCGCCAGCAGCCACGGACAGGGGGCTCCTGGGGAGAATGAAAAACTGTTTTTT